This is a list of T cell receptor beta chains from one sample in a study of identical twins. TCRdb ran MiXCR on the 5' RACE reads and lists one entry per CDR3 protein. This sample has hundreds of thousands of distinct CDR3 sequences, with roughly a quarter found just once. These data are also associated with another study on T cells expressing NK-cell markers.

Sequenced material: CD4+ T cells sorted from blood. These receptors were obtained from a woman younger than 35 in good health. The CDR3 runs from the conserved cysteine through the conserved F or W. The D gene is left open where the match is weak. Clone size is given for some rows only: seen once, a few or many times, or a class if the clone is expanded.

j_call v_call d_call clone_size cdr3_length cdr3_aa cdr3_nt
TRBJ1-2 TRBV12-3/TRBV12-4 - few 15 CASSLKRSEGNGYTF TGTGCCAGCAGTTTAAAACGTAGCGAGGGGAATGGCTACACCTTC
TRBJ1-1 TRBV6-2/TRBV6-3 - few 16 CASSYLGDTMNTEAFF TGTGCCAGCAGTTATTTGGGCGACACCATGAACACTGAAGCTTTCTTT
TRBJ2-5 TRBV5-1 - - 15 CASSSPRVGAETQYF TGCGCCAGCAGCTCACCCCGGGTCGGCGCCGAGACCCAGTACTTC
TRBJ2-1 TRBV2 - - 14 CASSDRTRVDEQFF TGTGCCAGCAGTGACAGGACTCGGGTGGATGAGCAGTTCTTC
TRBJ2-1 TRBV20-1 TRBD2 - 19 CSAGKYLAGGPATYHEQFF TGCAGTGCTGGAAAATATTTAGCGGGAGGGCCCGCAACGTACCATGAGCAGTTCTTC
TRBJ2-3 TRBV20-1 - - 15 CSASSGAPGGDTQYF TGCAGTGCTTCTTCCGGGGCCCCGGGCGGAGATACGCAGTATTTT
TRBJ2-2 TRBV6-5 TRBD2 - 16 CASSYSGTMNTGELFF TGTGCCAGCAGTTACTCCGGGACTATGAACACCGGGGAGCTGTTTTTT
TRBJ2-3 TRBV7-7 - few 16 CASSPQQYHSTDTQYF TGTGCTAGCAGCCCGCAGCAATACCACTCCACAGATACGCAGTATTTT
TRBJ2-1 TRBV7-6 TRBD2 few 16 CASSLDPSGRDNEQFF TGTGCCAGCAGCTTAGACCCCAGCGGGAGGGACAATGAGCAGTTCTTC
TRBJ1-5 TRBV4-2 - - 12 CASSQFGQPQHF TGTGCCAGCAGCCAGTTCGGCCAGCCCCAGCATTTT
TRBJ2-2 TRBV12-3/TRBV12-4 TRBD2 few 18 CASSFGTRGGSNTGELFF TGTGCCAGCAGTTTCGGGACGCGCGGGGGGAGTAACACCGGGGAGCTGTTTTTT
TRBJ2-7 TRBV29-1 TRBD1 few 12 CSGGTGVYEQYF TGCAGCGGGGGGACAGGAGTCTACGAGCAGTACTTC
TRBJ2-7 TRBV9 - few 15 CASSVDAGGTYEQYF TGTGCCAGCAGCGTAGATGCCGGAGGGACCTACGAGCAGTACTTC